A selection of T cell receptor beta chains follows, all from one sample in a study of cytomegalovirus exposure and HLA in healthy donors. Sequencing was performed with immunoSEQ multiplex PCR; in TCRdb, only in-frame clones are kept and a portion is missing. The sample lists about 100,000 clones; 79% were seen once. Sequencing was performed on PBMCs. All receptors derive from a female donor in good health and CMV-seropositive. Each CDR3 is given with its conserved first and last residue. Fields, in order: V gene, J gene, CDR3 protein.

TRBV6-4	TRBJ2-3	CASSDSAGGPDTQYF
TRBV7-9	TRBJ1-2	CASSGQAGGYTF
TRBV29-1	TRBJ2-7	CSVGDSSYEQYF
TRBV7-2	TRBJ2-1	CASSLGRSEQFF
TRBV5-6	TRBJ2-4	CASSPGLAGRSFSQYF
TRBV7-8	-	CASSLGPDYEQYF
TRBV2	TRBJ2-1	CASREDRGGSNEQFF
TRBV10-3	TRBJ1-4	CAISELGQGKLFF
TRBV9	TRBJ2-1	CASSGRLAGRKEGEQFF
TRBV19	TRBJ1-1	CASSITRQGRNTEAFF
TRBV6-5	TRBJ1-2	CASSYSSDGYTF
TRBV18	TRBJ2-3	CASSPIETSGTDTQYF
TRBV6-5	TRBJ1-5	CASSYSAGGNQPQHF
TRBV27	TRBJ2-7	CASRYSYQGLGEQYF
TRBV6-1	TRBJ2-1	CASSPYRARLDERFF
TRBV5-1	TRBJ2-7	CASSLDGTPPYEQYF
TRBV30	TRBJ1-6	CATRTGTVSSSPLHF
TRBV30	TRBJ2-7	CAWSTRDRFYEQYF
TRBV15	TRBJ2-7	CATSREFSGRAPYEQYF
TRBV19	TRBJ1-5	CASKDRGNQPQHF
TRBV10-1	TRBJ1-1	CASKRTENTEAFF
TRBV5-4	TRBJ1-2	CASSFLQGADGYTF
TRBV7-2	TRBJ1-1	CASSLDVSIQAFF
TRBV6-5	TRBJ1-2	CASSRQGPYGYTF
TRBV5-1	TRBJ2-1	CASSSGLQGGTYNEQFF
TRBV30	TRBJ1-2	CAWAQQLGTDYGYTF